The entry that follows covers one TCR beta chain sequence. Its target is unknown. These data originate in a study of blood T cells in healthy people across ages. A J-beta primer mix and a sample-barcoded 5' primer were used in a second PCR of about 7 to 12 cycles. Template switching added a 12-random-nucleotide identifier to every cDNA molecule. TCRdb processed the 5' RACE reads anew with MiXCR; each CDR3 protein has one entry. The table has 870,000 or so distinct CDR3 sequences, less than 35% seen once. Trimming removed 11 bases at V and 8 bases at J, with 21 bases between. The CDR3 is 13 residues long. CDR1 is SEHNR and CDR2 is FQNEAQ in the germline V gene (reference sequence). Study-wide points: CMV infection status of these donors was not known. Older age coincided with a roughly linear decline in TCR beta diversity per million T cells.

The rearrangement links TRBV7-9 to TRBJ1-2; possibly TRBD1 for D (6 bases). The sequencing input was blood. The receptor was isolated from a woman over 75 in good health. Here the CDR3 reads CAVSSGTGRGYTF. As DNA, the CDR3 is TGTGCCGTATCTTCCGGAACAGGGCGGGGCTACACCTTC.